Presented here are 17 T cell receptor beta chains from one specimen sequenced in a study of beta chain features in type 1 diabetes. Expressed TCRB transcripts were sequenced after all isolated RNA was converted to cDNA. The protocol was immunoSEQ multiplex PCR, while the TCRdb copy is restricted to in-frame clones and leaves out a portion. There are under 200,000 clones in the sample; around 8.5% occur only once, and 0.55% to 0.75% lies in the top ten. Sequencing was performed on central memory CD4+ T cells from blood. All receptors derive from a man younger than 35 in good health.

The table lists this clone with a few counts. The chain uses TRBV7-2 and TRBJ2-5; 7 bases agree with TRBD1. V lost 2 bases and J lost 5; bases outside the gene matches: 2. Per the germline V gene, CDR1 is SGHTA and CDR2 is FQGNSA. This CDR3 comprises 13 residues. CDR3 DNA: TGTGCCAGCAGCTTAATGACAGGGGAGACCCAGTACTTC. Its translation is CASSLMTGETQYF. Drawing the rest from reference TRBV7-2 and TRBJ2-5, the complete variable domain is GAGVSQSPSNKVTEKGKDVELRCDPISGHTALYWYRQSLGQGLEFLIYFQGNSAPDKSGLPSDRFSAERTGGSVSTLTIQRTQQEDSAVYLCASSLMTGETQYFGPGTRLLVL.

The chain combines TRBV27 with TRBJ1-1; D is unclear. The CDR3 runs to 12 residues. Trimming took 7 bases from V and 10 from J, leaving 16 bases between them. CDR1 and CDR2 (germline): MNHEY, SMNVEV (reference sequence). CDR3 protein: CASTPSVYAAFF. CDR3 DNA: TGTGCCAGCACCCCGTCGGTCTATGCAGCTTTCTTT.

The gene calls are TRBV15 and TRBJ2-5; possible D gene TRBD1, 5 bases. Trimming shortened V by 1 base and J by 1 base, and 7 bases separated the two germline ends. The length of the CDR3 is 14 residues. Looked up from germline, CDR1 is LNHNV and CDR2 is YYDKDF (reference sequence). As DNA, the CDR3 is TGTGCCACCAGCAGAGGACAGAGCCAAGAGACCCAGTACTTC. Protein product: CATSRGQSQETQYF.

This clone was seen a handful of times. CDR3 amino acids: CASNTGKDEAFF. For the CDR3, the DNA is TGTGCCAGCAATACAGGGAAGGATGAAGCTTTCTTT. The chain couples TRBV6-5 to TRBJ1-1, with D perhaps matching TRBD1 (6 bases). The V gene lost 7 bases and the J gene lost 7 bases, with 13 bases spanning the gap. This CDR3 spans 12 amino acids. Looked up from germline, CDR1 is MNHEY and CDR2 is SVGAGI.

As concerns this clone: The junction departs from the called germline gene at one end, perhaps through a read error. The CDR3 nucleotides read TGCGCCAGCAGCCAAGGGACAGAACAAGAGACCCAGTACTTC. It translates to CASSQGTEQETQYF. This rearrangement joins TRBV7-2 to TRBJ2-5, with 7 bases identical to TRBD1. CDR3 length: 14 amino acids. Germline CDR1 SGHTA, CDR2 FQGNSA. The variable domain in full, completed from reference TRBV7-2 and TRBJ2-5, reads GAGVSQSPSNKVTEKGKDVELRCDPISGHTALYWYRQSLGQGLEFLIYFQGNSAPDKSGLPSDRFSAERTGGSVSTLTIQRTQQEDSAVYLCASSQGTEQETQYFGPGTRLLVL.

The chain combines TRBV6-1 with TRBJ2-1; D is perhaps TRBD2 (5 bases). V lost 7 bases, J lost 1 base, and 11 bases lay in between. This CDR3 comprises 14 residues. Germline CDR1 and CDR2: MNHNS and SASEGT. CDR3 coding DNA: TGTGCCAGCACTCCGGGGTCTTCCTACAATGAGCAGTTCTTC. Amino acids: CASTPGSSYNEQFF.

This clone was counted many times. J is TRBJ2-3 and V is TRBV10-3; 7 nucleotides match TRBD2. The CDR3 runs 15 residues. CDR1 is ENHRY and CDR2 is SYGVKD in the germline V gene. V was clipped by 7 bases and J by 6 bases; unmatched bases: 13. CDR3 residues: CAITSTSSFGDTQYF. The CDR3 DNA sequence: TGTGCCATCACCTCGACTAGCAGCTTTGGGGATACGCAGTATTTT.

The rearrangement uses TRBV4-2 and TRBJ2-1, with 13 bases identical to TRBD2. The germline V gene has CDR1 LGHNA and CDR2 YNFKEQ. The CDR3 has 16 residues. Trimming at V came to 2 bases and at J to 9 bases, leaving 7 bases not matched to a gene. Here the CDR3 DNA reads TGTGCCAGCAGCCAATCCGGACTAGCGGGAGTAGGTGAGCAGTTCTTC. Amino acids: CASSQSGLAGVGEQFF.

This clone has just a few counts. The CDR3 bases are TGTGCCAGCTCACCAGCGGGACAGAATGAAAAACTGTTTTTT. This gives the protein CASSPAGQNEKLFF. The V gene is TRBV18, the J gene TRBJ1-4; 7 positions match TRBD1. V lost 2 bases, J lost 5 bases, and 2 bases stayed unmatched. Germline CDR1 and CDR2: KGHSH and LQKENI. CDR3 length: 14 residues.

In its sample, this clone was seen a few times. The chain employs TRBV19 and TRBJ2-7; 10 bases match TRBD1. Germline V gene data show CDR1 as LNHDA and CDR2 as SQIVND (reference sequence). V gave up 3 bases and J gave up 3 bases; unmatched junction bases: 2. This CDR3 is 14 amino acids long. CDR3 sequence: CASSMTGGYYEQYF. The CDR3 bases are TGTGCCAGTAGTATGACAGGGGGCTACTACGAGCAGTACTTC.

V and J are TRBV10-3 and TRBJ2-6; D might be TRBD1 (6 bases). The V end lost 9 bases, the J end lost 0 bases, and 27 bases lay between the germline ends. CDR3 length: 20 residues. Germline CDR1 ENHRY, CDR2 SYGVKD. This chain's CDR3 is CAISGFSEQGVLSGANVLTF. CDR3 bases: TGTGCCATATCGGGGTTCAGCGAACAGGGTGTTCTCTCTGGGGCCAACGTCCTGACTTTC.

This chain uses TRBV25-1 with TRBJ1-4; 10 bases are a match to TRBD1. Looked up from germline, CDR1 is MGHDK and CDR2 is SYGVNS. J lost 7 bases, V lost 4 bases, and 3 bases had no gene match. This CDR3 is built from 14 residues. The chain's CDR3 is CASSAGTGVEKLFF. In DNA form, the CDR3 reads TGTGCCAGCAGTGCCGGGACAGGGGTTGAAAAACTGTTTTTT.

This clone showed up just a few times. The chain combines TRBV18 with TRBJ2-3; no clear D. The CDR3 runs to 13 residues. Trimming pared 7 bases from V and 1 base from J, leaving 9 bases between. CDR1 and CDR2 (germline): KGHSH, LQKENI. The CDR3: CASLSLGTDTQYF. The CDR3 DNA reads as TGTGCCAGCTTGAGCCTGGGCACAGATACGCAGTATTTT.

This chain connects TRBV5-1 to TRBJ1-1; 7 bases match TRBD1. The CDR3 covers 15 residues. The V gene end was trimmed by 3 bases and the J gene end by 4 bases; junction bases not matched to a gene: 9. Germline CDR1 and CDR2: SGHRS and YFSETQ. The CDR3 region has the DNA TGCGCCAGCAGCTCGGGACAGACGATTGGCACTGAAGCTTTCTTT. This codes for CASSSGQTIGTEAFF.

This clone was observed a handful of times. The chain recombines TRBV6-1 with TRBJ2-1; D uncertain. CDR3 length: 13 amino acids. V was clipped by 10 bases and J by 7 bases, with 17 bases between them. From germline, CDR1 is MNHNS and CDR2 SASEGT. CDR3 residues: CATSPGQRNEQFF. CDR3 in DNA: TGTGCCACATCACCAGGTCAACGGAATGAGCAGTTCTTC.

This clone was detected a few times. Other DNA sequences of this sample code for an identical CDR3. The chain combines TRBV7-9 with TRBJ2-2; TRBD2 aligns across 14 bases. This CDR3 region has 16 residues. Losses at the gene ends were 5 bases for V and 8 bases for J; bases not matched to a gene: 7. Germline assignment: CDR1 SEHNR and CDR2 FQNEAQ (reference sequence). CDR3 loop: CASSPGTSGSGGELFF. The CDR3 region has the DNA TGTGCCAGCAGCCCCGGGACTAGCGGGAGCGGTGGGGAGCTGTTTTTT.

This clone was counted only a few times. The chain links TRBV9 to TRBJ2-5; tentative D call: TRBD2 (5 bases). This CDR3 region has 16 residues. Trimming left V 0 bases short and J 2 bases short, with 14 bases between. Germline values: CDR1 SGDLS, CDR2 YYNGEE. This CDR3 reads CASSVGGGLSQETQYF. DNA of the CDR3: TGTGCCAGCAGCGTAGGGGGTGGACTTTCGCAAGAGACCCAGTACTTC.